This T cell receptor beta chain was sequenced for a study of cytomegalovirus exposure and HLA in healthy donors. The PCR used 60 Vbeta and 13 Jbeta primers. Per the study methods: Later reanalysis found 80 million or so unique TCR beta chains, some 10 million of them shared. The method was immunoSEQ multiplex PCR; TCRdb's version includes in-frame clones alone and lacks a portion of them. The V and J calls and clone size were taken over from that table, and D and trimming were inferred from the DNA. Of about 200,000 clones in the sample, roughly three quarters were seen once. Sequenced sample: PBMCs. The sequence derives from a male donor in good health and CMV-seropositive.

The CDR3 region is CASSPRDSNYGYTF. The DNA of the CDR3 is TGTGCCAGCAGCCCTCGGGACAGTAATTATGGCTACACCTTC. This chain connects TRBV9 to TRBJ1-2; 7 bases align to TRBD1. CDR3 length: 14 residues. In germline, CDR1 is SGDLS, CDR2 YYNGEE. Trimming removed 4 bases from V and 5 bases from J; junction bases left unmatched: 8. Full variable domain (missing parts from reference TRBV9 and TRBJ1-2): DSGVTQTPKHLITATGQRVTLRCSPRSGDLSVYWYQQSLDQGLQFLIQYYNGEERAKGNILERFSAQQFPDLHSELNLSSLELGDSALYFCASSPRDSNYGYTFGSGTRLTVV.